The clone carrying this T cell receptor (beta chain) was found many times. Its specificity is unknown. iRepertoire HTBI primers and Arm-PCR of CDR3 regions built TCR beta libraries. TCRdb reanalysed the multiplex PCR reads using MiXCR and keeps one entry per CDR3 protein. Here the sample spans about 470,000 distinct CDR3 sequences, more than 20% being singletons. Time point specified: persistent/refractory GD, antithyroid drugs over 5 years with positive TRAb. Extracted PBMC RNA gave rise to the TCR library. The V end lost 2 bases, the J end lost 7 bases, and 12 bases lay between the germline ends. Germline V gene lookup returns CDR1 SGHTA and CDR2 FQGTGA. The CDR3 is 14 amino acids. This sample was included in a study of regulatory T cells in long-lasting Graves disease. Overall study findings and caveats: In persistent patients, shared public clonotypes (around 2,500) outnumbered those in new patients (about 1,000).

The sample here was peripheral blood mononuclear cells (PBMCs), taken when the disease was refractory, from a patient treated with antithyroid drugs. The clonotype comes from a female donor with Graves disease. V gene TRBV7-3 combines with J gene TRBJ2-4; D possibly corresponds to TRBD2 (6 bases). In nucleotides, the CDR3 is TGTGCCAGCAGCTTAGAGGCGGGGAGGAACATTCAGTACTTC. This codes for CASSLEAGRNIQYF.